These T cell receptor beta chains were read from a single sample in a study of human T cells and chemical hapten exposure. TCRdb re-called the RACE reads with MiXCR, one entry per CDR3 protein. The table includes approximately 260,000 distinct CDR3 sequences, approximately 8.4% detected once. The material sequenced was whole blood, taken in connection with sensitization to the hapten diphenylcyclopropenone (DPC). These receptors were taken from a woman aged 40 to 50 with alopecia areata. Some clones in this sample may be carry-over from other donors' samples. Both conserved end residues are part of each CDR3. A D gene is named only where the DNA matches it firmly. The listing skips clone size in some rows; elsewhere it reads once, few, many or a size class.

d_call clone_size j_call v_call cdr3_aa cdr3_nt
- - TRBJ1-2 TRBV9 CASSVFRDTNYGYTF TGTGCCAGCAGCGTTTTCCGGGACACGAACTATGGCTACACCTTC
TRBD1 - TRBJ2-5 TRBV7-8 CASSSGTGGLQETQYF TGTGCCAGCAGCTCTGGGACAGGGGGTCTTCAAGAGACCCAGTACTTC
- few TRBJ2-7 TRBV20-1 CSARSGDSYEQYF TGCAGTGCTAGGAGCGGTGATAGCTACGAGCAGTACTTC
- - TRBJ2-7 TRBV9 CASSVRDTSYEQYF TGTGCCAGCAGCGTCCGGGACACCTCCTACGAGCAGTACTTC
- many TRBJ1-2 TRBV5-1 CASSLVRAGESGYTF TGCGCCAGCAGCTTGGTTCGCGCAGGGGAGAGTGGCTACACCTTC
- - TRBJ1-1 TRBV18 CASSPSQTANTEAFF TGTGCCAGCTCACCATCCCAGACAGCGAACACTGAAGCTTTCTTT
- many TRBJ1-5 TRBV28 CASSLQGEDQPQHF TGTGCCAGCAGTCTACAGGGTGAAGATCAGCCCCAGCATTTT
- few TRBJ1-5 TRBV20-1 CSAGKAGSNQPQHF TGCAGTGCTGGAAAGGCGGGTAGCAATCAGCCCCAGCATTTT
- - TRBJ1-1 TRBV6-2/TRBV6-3 CASSGYRDKDTEAFF TGTGCCAGCAGTGGCTACAGGGATAAAGACACTGAAGCTTTCTTT
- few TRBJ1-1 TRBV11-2 CASSLFRTNTEAFF TGTGCCAGCAGCTTGTTTCGTACGAACACTGAAGCTTTCTTT
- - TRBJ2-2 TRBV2 CASIGQNPGELFF TGTGCCAGCATCGGACAGAACCCCGGGGAGCTGTTTTTT
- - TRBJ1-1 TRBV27 CASSFRDSNHISNTEAFF TGTGCCAGCAGTTTCAGGGACTCAAACCATATTTCAAACACTGAAGCTTTCTTT
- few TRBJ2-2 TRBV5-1 CASSLSPLNTGELFF TGCGCCAGCAGCTTATCGCCCTTGAACACCGGGGAGCTGTTTTTT
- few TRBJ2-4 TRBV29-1 CSVEKFRDPKNIQYF TGCAGCGTTGAAAAGTTTAGGGACCCCAAAAACATTCAGTACTTC
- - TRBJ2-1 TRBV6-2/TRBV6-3 CASSYPMRSRSSVHEQFF TGTGCCAGCAGTTACCCGATGAGGAGTAGGTCTAGCGTTCATGAGCAGTTCTTC
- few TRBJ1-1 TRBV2 CASGRIRQNTEAFF TGTGCCAGCGGGAGAATTAGACAGAACACTGAAGCTTTCTTT
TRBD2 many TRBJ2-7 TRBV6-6 CATSTSGVSYEQYF TGTGCCACCTCGACTAGCGGGGTGTCCTACGAGCAGTACTTC
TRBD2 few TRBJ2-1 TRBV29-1 CSKTSGFYNEQFF TGCAGTAAAACTAGCGGTTTCTACAATGAGCAGTTCTTC
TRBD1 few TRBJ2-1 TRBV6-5 CASTPGTVNEQFF TGTGCCAGCACCCCCGGGACAGTCAATGAGCAGTTCTTC
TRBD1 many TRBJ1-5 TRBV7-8 CASSPRRDRVLQPQHF TGTGCCAGCAGCCCCAGACGGGACAGGGTGTTACAGCCCCAGCATTTT
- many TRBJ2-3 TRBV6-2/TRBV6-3 CASTPSRSDTQYF TGTGCCAGCACCCCTAGCAGGTCAGATACGCAGTATTTT
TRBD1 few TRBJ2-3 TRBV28 CATFRRDREGTQYF TGTGCCACCTTCCGCCGGGACAGGGAGGGGACGCAGTATTTT
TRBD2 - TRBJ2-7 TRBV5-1 CASSAGTSCYEQYF TGCGCCAGCAGTGCCGGGACTAGCTGCTACGAGCAGTACTTC
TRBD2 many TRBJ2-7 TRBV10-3 CAISDSTSGNHEQYF TGTGCCATCAGTGACTCGACTAGCGGGAACCACGAGCAGTACTTC
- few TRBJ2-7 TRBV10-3 CAISQTAPYEQYF TGTGCCATCAGCCAGACAGCCCCCTACGAGCAGTACTTC
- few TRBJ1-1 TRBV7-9 CASSLMGGPEAFF TGTGCCAGCAGCTTAATGGGGGGCCCTGAAGCTTTCTTT